Below, 24 T cell receptor beta chains from the same sample are listed, as sequenced in a study of control samples from healthy donors and cancer patients (dated by TCRdb to between 2020 and 2021). Library preparation employed the immunoSEQ multiplex PCR assay. Drawn from immuneACCESS, this table holds only the in-frame rearrangements with V and J called that TCRdb kept. Clones are partly lost; checked studies trace under half to an unresolved V gene and leave the rest unexplained. Counted in this sample were 150,000 to 200,000 clones; about 90% of them appeared once. The ten largest make up just over 1.4% of the sample. Specimen: blood. These receptor sequences come from a woman in her forties or fifties in good health.

V usage is TRBV10-3 and J usage is TRBJ1-5; the D gene is possibly TRBD1 (5 bases). This CDR3 contains 12 residues. V shed 4 bases and J shed 4 bases, with 5 bases lying between them. CDR1 and CDR2 from the germline V gene are ENHRY and SYGVKD. CDR3 loop: CAISGGNQPQHF. In DNA, the CDR3 is TGTGCCATCAGTGGGGGGAATCAGCCCCAGCATTTT.

The CDR3 protein is CASSSTSGTDTQYF. The CDR3 coding sequence is TGTGCCAGCAGCTCAACTAGCGGCACAGATACGCAGTATTTT. The chain is built from TRBV7-3 and TRBJ2-3; 7 bases fit TRBD2. The CDR3 contains 14 residues. J gave up 1 base and V 4 bases, and 2 bases lay outside the gene matches. The germline V gene encodes CDR1 SGHTA and CDR2 FQGTGA.

The gene calls are TRBV4-2 and TRBJ1-5; weak D call: TRBD1 (5 bases). Germline CDR1 is LGHNA and CDR2 is YNFKEQ. Trimming took 0 bases from V and 2 from J, leaving 17 bases between them. CDR3 length: 18 residues. The CDR3 coding sequence is TGTGCCAGCAGCCAAGATCTCTCCGGGGCCACTGGCAATCAGCCCCAGCATTTT. Translation gives CASSQDLSGATGNQPQHF.

The genes are TRBV28 and TRBJ2-5; 9 bases map to TRBD1. Germline lookup yields CDR1 MDHEN and CDR2 SYDVKM. CDR3 length: 14 residues. Germline trimming cut 4 bases from V and 5 bases from J; bases unmatched to any gene: 5. This chain's CDR3 is CASSSRTGVETQYF. DNA for the CDR3: TGTGCCAGCAGTTCGCGGACAGGGGTGGAGACCCAGTACTTC. Drawing the rest from reference TRBV28 and TRBJ2-5, the complete variable domain is DVKVTQSSRYLVKRTGEKVFLECVQDMDHENMFWYRQDPGLGLRLIYFSYDVKMKEKGDIPEGYSVSREKKERFSLILESASTNQTSMYLCASSSRTGVETQYFGPGTRLLVL.

CDR3 amino acids: CASSQDSGTNEKLFF. The DNA of the CDR3 is TGCGCCAGCAGCCAAGATTCAGGAACTAATGAAAAACTGTTTTTT. This chain uses TRBV4-3 with TRBJ1-4; D remains ambiguous. This CDR3 spans 15 amino acids. Per the germline V gene, CDR1 is LGHNA and CDR2 is YSLEER. V was shortened by 0 bases and J by 1 base, with 6 bases between the two germline ends.

The gene calls are TRBV10-3 and TRBJ2-7; a weak D match, TRBD2 (5 bases). CDR3 length equals 12 residues. The germline gives CDR1 ENHRY, CDR2 SYGVKD. V dropped 6 bases and J dropped 3 bases, with 9 bases sitting between them. For the CDR3, the DNA is TGTGCCATCAGCCAGGAGGTCTACGAGCAGTACTTC. Residues: CAISQEVYEQYF.

The V gene is TRBV10-1, the J gene TRBJ1-4, with D perhaps TRBD1 (5 bases). The CDR3 length is 14 residues. CDR1 WNHNN and CDR2 SYGVQD come from the germline V gene (reference sequence). V was shortened by 6 bases and J by 0 bases, with 8 bases between the two germline ends. The CDR3 sequence is CASRRGATNEKLFF. CDR3 sequence (DNA): TGCGCCAGCAGGAGGGGAGCAACTAATGAAAAACTGTTTTTT.

The chain couples TRBV28 to TRBJ2-7, with 8 bases fitting TRBD1. The CDR3 contains 16 residues. With 2 bases clipped from V and 3 bases from J, the junction kept 9 bases outside the gene matches. In germline, CDR1 is MDHEN, CDR2 SYDVKM. The CDR3 region is CASSLISAGQGYEQYF. The DNA for the CDR3 is TGTGCCAGCAGTTTAATTTCCGCCGGACAGGGCTACGAGCAGTACTTC.

The chain couples TRBV5-3 to TRBJ2-7; no clear D. TRBV5-3 is sorted into the ORF group, with uncertain function. V was clipped by 0 bases and J by 5 bases, with 6 bases between them. The CDR3 runs 12 residues. The CDR3: CARSLETHEQYF. As DNA, the CDR3 is TGTGCCAGAAGCTTGGAAACCCACGAGCAGTACTTC.

V gene TRBV5-4 combines with J gene TRBJ1-4, with 9 bases that match TRBD1. Germline V CDR1 and CDR2: SGHNT, YYREEE (reference sequence). J lost 8 bases, V lost 3 bases, and 11 bases had no gene match. The CDR3 runs to 16 residues. The DNA of the CDR3 is TGTGCCAGCAGCTCGTCTACAGGGGGCGCGGGGGAAAAACTGTTTTTT. Residues: CASSSSTGGAGEKLFF.

The CDR3 protein is CASSFFRQNYGYTF. The CDR3, as DNA: TGTGCCAGCAGTTTTTTCAGACAGAACTATGGCTACACCTTC. The chain carries TRBV28 and TRBJ1-2; the D gene is possibly TRBD1 (5 bases). This CDR3 has 14 amino acids. Trimming cost V 3 bases and J 2 bases, with 10 bases left between them. From germline, CDR1 is MDHEN and CDR2 SYDVKM.

The chain joins TRBV27 to TRBJ2-5, with D possibly TRBD2 on 5 matching bases. V was pared by 4 bases and J by 2 bases, with 11 bases between. Germline CDR1 and CDR2: MNHEY and SMNVEV (reference sequence). CDR3 length: 14 amino acids. CDR3 region: CASSSAGKQETQYF. Written as DNA, the CDR3 is TGTGCCAGCAGTTCCGCCGGGAAACAAGAGACCCAGTACTTC.

This chain links TRBV28 with TRBJ1-1; 7 nucleotides agree with TRBD1. CDR3 size: 14 residues. Germline lookup yields CDR1 MDHEN and CDR2 SYDVKM. The trim removed 4 bases at V and 1 base at J, leaving 3 bases unmatched. In DNA form, the CDR3 reads TGTGCCAGCAGTTCAGGGGGAGAGAACACTGAAGCTTTCTTT. This gives the protein CASSSGGENTEAFF.

The chain has TRBV15 and TRBJ2-3; D gene uncertain. The CDR3 is 13 residues long. Between the trimmed V and J ends, which lost 4 bases and 6 bases, there was a span of 11 bases. Germline CDR1 and CDR2: LNHNV and YYDKDF (reference sequence). CDR3 sequence (DNA): TGTGCCACCAGCACCCCGGTGGCGGATACGCAGTATTTT. The encoded protein is CATSTPVADTQYF.

This clone was seen once. V gene TRBV4-1 combines with J gene TRBJ1-3, with D maybe TRBD1 (5 bases). The CDR3 totals 18 residues. Germline V lookup: CDR1 MGHRA, CDR2 YSYEKL. V lost 0 bases, J lost 0 bases, and 15 bases lay in between. CDR3 in amino acids: CASSQEFAGTHSGNTIYF. As DNA, the CDR3 is TGCGCCAGCAGCCAAGAATTCGCAGGGACCCACTCTGGAAACACCATATATTTT.

This chain links TRBV6-5 with TRBJ2-3, with 9 positions matching TRBD1. V lost 9 bases to trimming and J lost 8 bases; unmatched junction nucleotides: 12. Germline CDR1 reads MNHEY; CDR2 reads SVGAGI. This CDR3 spans 14 amino acids. CDR3 in DNA: TGTGCCAGTTCCGGGACAGGGAGGCTAGGTACGCAGTATTTT. Translated: CASSGTGRLGTQYF.

The V and J genes are TRBV5-6 and TRBJ1-2; TRBD1 is a possible D gene (5 bases). Per the germline V gene, CDR1 is SGHDT and CDR2 is YYEEEE. There are 15 residues in the CDR3. V was pared by 4 bases and J by 4 bases, with 17 bases between. The CDR3 protein is CASSPLGAGSYGYTF. The DNA of the CDR3 is TGTGCCAGCAGCCCCCTAGGGGCTGGGAGCTATGGCTACACCTTC.

J is TRBJ1-2 and V is TRBV19; TRBD1 agrees at 7 bases. Germline V gene lookup returns CDR1 LNHDA and CDR2 SQIVND (reference sequence). The ends lost 4 bases at V and 3 bases at J; junction bases unmatched: 11. This CDR3 contains 16 residues. The CDR3 loop reads CASSTGTATRDYGYTF. Written as DNA, the CDR3 is TGTGCCAGTAGTACCGGGACAGCCACTAGGGACTATGGCTACACCTTC. The entire variable domain, with the rest obtained from reference TRBV19 and TRBJ1-2, is as follows: DGGITQSPKYLFRKEGQNVTLSCEQNLNHDAMYWYRQDPGQGLRLIYYSQIVNDFQKGDIAEGYSVSREKKESFPLTVTSAQKNPTAFYLCASSTGTATRDYGYTFGSGTRLTVV.

The chain recombines TRBV18 with TRBJ2-5; 8 bases map to TRBD1. Trimming at V came to 4 bases and at J to 5 bases, leaving 3 bases not matched to a gene. The germline gives CDR1 KGHSH, CDR2 LQKENI. This CDR3 comprises 13 residues. As DNA, the CDR3 is TGTGCCAGCTCACGATGGACAGGGGAGACCCAGTACTTC. Translating gives CASSRWTGETQYF.

The V and J genes are TRBV11-3 and TRBJ2-3; D is uncertain. Trimming took 5 bases from V and 1 from J, leaving 4 bases between them. The length of the CDR3 is 12 residues. Germline V gives CDR1 SGHNT, CDR2 YENEEA. CDR3 DNA: TGTGCCAGCAGCCCTGGCACAGATACGCAGTATTTT. This encodes CASSPGTDTQYF. The full variable domain, completed using reference TRBV11-3 and TRBJ2-3, is EAGVVQSPRYKIIEKKQPVAFWCNPISGHNTLYWYLQNLGQGPELLIRYENEEAVDDSQLPKDRFSAERLKGVDSTLKIQPAELGDSAVYLCASSPGTDTQYFGPGTRLTVL.

A few counts support this clone. J is TRBJ2-7 and V is TRBV11-3; a weak D match, TRBD2 (5 bases). Germline assignment: CDR1 SGHNT and CDR2 YENEEA. The CDR3 totals 13 residues. V was pared by 0 bases and J by 4 bases, with 7 bases between. The CDR3 bases are TGTGCCAGCAGCTTAGAAACGGGGTACGAGCAGTACTTC. This encodes CASSLETGYEQYF.

V and J are TRBV11-2 and TRBJ2-3; no definite D call. Deletions cut 2 bases from V and 1 base from J, with 7 bases between. This CDR3 comprises 14 residues. Germline CDR1 reads SGHAT; CDR2 reads FQNNGV. The CDR3 sequence: CASSLRLGTDTQYF. Written as DNA, the CDR3 is TGTGCCAGCAGCTTACGGCTAGGCACAGATACGCAGTATTTT.

The chain employs TRBV5-8 and TRBJ2-3; maybe TRBD1 (6 bases). The CDR3 length is 15 residues. Germline values: CDR1 SGHTS, CDR2 YDEGEE. V dropped 0 bases and J dropped 1 base, with 9 bases sitting between them. The CDR3 DNA follows: TGTGCCAGCAGCTTGGCCGGGACACGCACAGATACGCAGTATTTT. This translates into CASSLAGTRTDTQYF.

The rearrangement joins TRBV9 to TRBJ2-5, with a tentative D call TRBD1 (5 bases). CDR3 length equals 13 residues. Per the germline V gene, CDR1 is SGDLS and CDR2 is YYNGEE. V shed 4 bases and J shed 4 bases, with 11 bases lying between them. CDR3 in amino acids: CASSSREGETQYF. In DNA form, the CDR3 reads TGTGCCAGCAGCTCCAGGGAAGGAGAGACCCAGTACTTC.